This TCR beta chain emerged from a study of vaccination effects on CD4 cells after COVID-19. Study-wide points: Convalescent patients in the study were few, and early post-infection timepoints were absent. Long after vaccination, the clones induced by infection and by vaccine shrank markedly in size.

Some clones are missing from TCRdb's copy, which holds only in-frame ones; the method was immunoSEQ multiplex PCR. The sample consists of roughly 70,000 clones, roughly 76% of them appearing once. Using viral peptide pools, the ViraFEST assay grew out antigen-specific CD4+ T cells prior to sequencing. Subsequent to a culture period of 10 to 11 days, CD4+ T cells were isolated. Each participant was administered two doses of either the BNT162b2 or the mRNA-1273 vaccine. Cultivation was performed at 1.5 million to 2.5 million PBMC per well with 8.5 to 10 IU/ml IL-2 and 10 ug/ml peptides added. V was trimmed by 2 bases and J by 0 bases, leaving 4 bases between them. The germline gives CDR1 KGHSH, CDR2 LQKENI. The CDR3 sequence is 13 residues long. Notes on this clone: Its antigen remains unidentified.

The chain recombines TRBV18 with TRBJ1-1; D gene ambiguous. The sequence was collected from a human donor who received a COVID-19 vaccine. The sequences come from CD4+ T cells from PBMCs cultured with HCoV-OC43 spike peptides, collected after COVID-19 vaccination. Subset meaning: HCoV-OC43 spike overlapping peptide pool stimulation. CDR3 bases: TGTGCCAGCTCACCAATGGTGAACACTGAAGCTTTCTTT. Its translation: CASSPMVNTEAFF.